These 32 T cell receptor beta chains were all obtained from the same sample, sequenced in a study of blood T cell repertoires in COVID-19. Profiling relied on immunoSEQ multiplex PCR, and the TCRdb table lists in-frame clones only, not all of them. The repertoire consists of fewer than 85,000 clones, with approximately 80% occurring once and the leading ten covering roughly 4%. The sample taken for sequencing was peripheral blood. These receptor sequences come from an older woman with acute or convalescent COVID-19.

The gene calls are TRBV6-2 or TRBV6-3 and TRBJ2-2; TRBD1 is a possible D gene (5 bases). Germline V gene sequence: CDR1 MNHEY, CDR2 SVGEGT. The CDR3 extends over 15 amino acids. Trimming removed 1 base from V and 5 bases from J, with 11 bases in between. The CDR3 nucleotides are TGTGCCAGCAGTTACTTCCAGGGCTGGACCGGGGAGCTGTTTTTT. Its protein is CASSYFQGWTGELFF.

This clone appeared a single time. This chain joins TRBV27 and TRBJ1-5; weak D call: TRBD1 (6 bases). The CDR3 totals 15 residues. Germline lookup yields CDR1 MNHEY and CDR2 SMNVEV (reference sequence). V lost 6 bases, J lost 6 bases, and 18 bases lay in between. CDR3 protein: CASRDTGRTAQPQHF. In nucleotides, the CDR3 is TGTGCCAGCAGGGACACAGGGCGGACCGCTCAGCCCCAGCATTTT.

This chain links TRBV6-5 with TRBJ1-2; 9 positions agree with TRBD1. With V trimmed by 10 bases and J by 8 bases, 14 bases remained unmatched. Germline CDR1 MNHEY, CDR2 SVGAGI. CDR3 length: 14 amino acids. CDR3 DNA sequence: TGTGCCACCGCAACAGGGGGCGCTTTATGGGGCTACACCTTC. It codes for CATATGGALWGYTF.

The CDR3 here is CASSWRGGVGAFF. CDR3 nucleotides: TGTGCCAGCAGTTGGCGCGGTGGTGTCGGGGCTTTCTTT. The V and J genes are TRBV12-3 or TRBV12-4 and TRBJ1-1; D unresolved. The germline V and J ends were trimmed by 4 bases and 11 bases, with 17 bases remaining between them. The CDR3 has 13 amino acids.

The gene calls are TRBV6-6 and TRBJ1-2; D possibly corresponds to TRBD1 (5 bases). Germline V lookup: CDR1 MNHNY, CDR2 SVGAGI (reference sequence). The CDR3 length is 15 residues. Trimming stripped 4 bases from V and 7 bases from J, with 19 bases between. This CDR3 is CASSSPQGGLIGYTF. CDR3 DNA sequence: TGTGCCAGCAGTTCCCCCCAGGGCGGTTTAATTGGCTACACCTTC.

In this sample, this clone turned up a few times. The chain has TRBV7-2 and TRBJ2-1; 13 bases line up with TRBD2. Germline V gene sequence: CDR1 SGHTA, CDR2 FQGNSA. This CDR3 is 19 amino acids long. The V segment lost 5 bases and the J segment 7 bases; nucleotides outside the gene matches: 17. CDR3 loop: CASSAHGLAGDGFWNEQFF. DNA of the CDR3: TGTGCCAGCAGCGCCCACGGACTAGCGGGAGATGGCTTCTGGAATGAGCAGTTCTTC.

The V gene is TRBV19, the J gene TRBJ1-2, with D possibly being TRBD1 (6 bases). The CDR3 spans 13 residues. Germline V lookup: CDR1 LNHDA, CDR2 SQIVND (reference sequence). The germline V and J ends were trimmed by 3 bases and 5 bases, with 10 bases remaining between them. Written as DNA, the CDR3 is TGTGCCAGTAGTATCTGGGGACAATATGGCTACACCTTC. Its translation: CASSIWGQYGYTF.

The chain is built from TRBV24-1 and TRBJ2-5; 12 bases line up with TRBD1. The CDR3 covers 17 residues. With 3 bases clipped from V and 2 bases from J, the junction kept 6 bases outside the gene matches. Germline V lookup: CDR1 KGHDR, CDR2 SFDVKD. The CDR3 here is CATSDRGDRGRQETQYF. The DNA of the CDR3 is TGTGCCACCAGTGATCGGGGGGACAGGGGGCGGCAAGAGACCCAGTACTTC.

This clone was counted a single time. CDR3: CASRGPGYGYTF. CDR3 sequence (DNA): TGTGCCAGCAGGGGGCCCGGGTATGGCTACACCTTC. The V and J genes are TRBV5-6 and TRBJ1-2; TRBD1 might be the D (5 bases). Germline V gene lookup returns CDR1 SGHDT and CDR2 YYEEEE. The CDR3 has 12 amino acids. Trimming pared 5 bases from V and 5 bases from J, leaving 10 bases between.

V and J are TRBV7-2 and TRBJ1-1; D ambiguous. The germline V gene encodes CDR1 SGHTA and CDR2 FQGNSA. This CDR3 has 13 amino acids. The V gene lost 5 bases and the J gene lost 8 bases, with 15 bases spanning the gap. The CDR3 protein is CASSQNRQTEAFF. The CDR3, as DNA: TGTGCCAGCAGCCAAAACCGCCAGACAGAAGCTTTCTTT.

The CDR3 loop reads CASSPGQGATMNTEAFF. The CDR3, as DNA: TGCGCCAGCAGCCCAGGACAGGGGGCCACCATGAACACTGAAGCTTTCTTT. The gene calls are TRBV5-1 and TRBJ1-1; 11 positions agree with TRBD1. CDR1 is SGHRS and CDR2 is YFSETQ in the germline V gene. The CDR3 is 17 amino acids. V shed 4 bases, J shed 0 bases, and the junction held 8 bases outside the gene matches.

In its sample, this clone was seen once. The rearrangement uses TRBV30 and TRBJ1-2; possibly TRBD1 for D (5 bases). The CDR3 is made up of 13 amino acids. CDR1 and CDR2 from the germline V gene are GTSNPN and SVGIG (reference sequence). V lost 2 bases and J 6 bases, leaving 13 bases between the germline ends. CDR3 in amino acids: CAWSRGWGDGYTF. The CDR3 region has the DNA TGTGCCTGGAGTAGGGGTTGGGGTGATGGCTACACCTTC. Variable domain in full (rest from reference TRBV30 and TRBJ1-2): SQTIHQWPATLVQPVGSPLSLECTVEGTSNPNLYWYRQAAGRGLQLLFYSVGIGQISSEVPQNLSASRPQDRQFILSSKKLLLSDSGFYLCAWSRGWGDGYTFGSGTRLTVV.

The chain combines TRBV12-3 or TRBV12-4 with TRBJ1-2; 7 nucleotides line up with TRBD1. This CDR3 comprises 13 residues. J was trimmed by 4 bases and V by 5 bases; bases with no gene match: 4. CDR3 amino acids: CASSGTVPYGYTF. CDR3 nucleotides: TGTGCCAGCAGTGGGACAGTCCCCTATGGCTACACCTTC.

The chain couples TRBV4-1 to TRBJ1-1; TRBD1 is a possible D gene (5 bases). The CDR3 spans 15 residues. V lost 4 bases and J 1 base, leaving 13 bases between the germline ends. Germline V lookup: CDR1 MGHRA, CDR2 YSYEKL. CDR3 coding DNA: TGCGCCAGCAGCCCTTCGACAGCGAGGAACACTGAAGCTTTCTTT. Its translation is CASSPSTARNTEAFF.

This chain links TRBV28 with TRBJ1-2, with D perhaps matching TRBD1 (5 bases). V dropped 10 bases and J dropped 2 bases, with 14 bases sitting between them. CDR3 length: 13 amino acids. Germline values: CDR1 MDHEN, CDR2 SYDVKM. The CDR3 spells CATKPRQNYGYTF. The CDR3 DNA reads TGTGCCACCAAGCCGAGACAGAACTATGGCTACACCTTC.

The V call is TRBV28, the J call TRBJ1-6; D may be TRBD1 (5 bases). This CDR3 comprises 15 residues. Germline CDR1 reads MDHEN; CDR2 reads SYDVKM. V lost 4 bases to trimming and J lost 6 bases, with 13 bases between them. The CDR3 bases are TGTGCCAGCAGTTCCGCCGGGACTCCTAATTCACCCCTCCACTTT. Residues: CASSSAGTPNSPLHF. Combining the CDR3 with reference TRBV28 and TRBJ1-6 gives the whole variable domain DVKVTQSSRYLVKRTGEKVFLECVQDMDHENMFWYRQDPGLGLRLIYFSYDVKMKEKGDIPEGYSVSREKKERFSLILESASTNQTSMYLCASSSAGTPNSPLHFGNGTRLTVT.

This clone occurred a few times. This rearrangement joins TRBV27 to TRBJ1-1; maybe TRBD1 (5 bases). From germline, CDR1 is MNHEY and CDR2 SMNVEV (reference sequence). CDR3 size: 14 residues. V was cut by 3 bases and J by 3 bases, with 11 bases left in between. CDR3 nucleotides: TGTGCCAGCAGTTTTGGGGGGGTCGACACTGAAGCTTTCTTT. This encodes CASSFGGVDTEAFF.

The V and J genes are TRBV7-8 and TRBJ1-2, with TRBD1 matching over 7 bases. Germline values: CDR1 SGHVS, CDR2 FQNEAQ. The CDR3 spans 15 residues. After removal of 6 bases from V and 4 bases from J, the junction contained 11 bases not matched to a gene. The CDR3 region is CASSLGTVSPYGYTF. CDR3 coding DNA: TGTGCCAGCAGTCTAGGGACAGTTTCTCCCTATGGCTACACCTTC.

DNA for the CDR3: TGTGCCAGCAGTTACTTAGGAGCATTAATGAACACTGAAGCTTTCTTT. It yields the protein CASSYLGALMNTEAFF. V usage is TRBV6-6 and J usage is TRBJ1-1; unclear D gene. The CDR3 length is 16 residues. V was clipped by 1 base and J by 0 bases, with 12 bases between them. Germline lookup yields CDR1 MNHNY and CDR2 SVGAGI (reference sequence).

The chain is built from TRBV5-1 and TRBJ2-3; a possible D gene is TRBD2 (6 bases). The CDR3 runs 14 residues. The V end was cut by 4 bases, the J end by 0 bases, with 9 bases between. Germline loops: CDR1 SGHRS, CDR2 YFSETQ. CDR3 region: CASSGGDSTDTQYF. The CDR3 DNA sequence: TGCGCCAGCAGCGGCGGGGACAGCACAGATACGCAGTATTTT.

The V call is TRBV5-5, the J call TRBJ1-5; 8 nucleotides align to TRBD1. J was trimmed by 7 bases and V by 5 bases; bases with no gene match: 17. The CDR3 runs to 17 residues. From germline, CDR1 is SGHKS and CDR2 YYEKEE (reference sequence). This CDR3 is CASSSRTGPLGGQPQHF. For the CDR3, the DNA is TGTGCCAGCAGTTCTCGGACAGGGCCCCTCGGAGGACAGCCCCAGCATTTT.

The chain joins TRBV6-5 to TRBJ1-6, with 8 bases aligning to TRBD1. In germline, CDR1 is MNHEY, CDR2 SVGAGI. V dropped 5 bases and J dropped 12; count of bases not matched to a gene: 6. The CDR3 is made up of 13 amino acids. In nucleotides, the CDR3 is TGTGCCAGCAGTCCCGGGACAGGCGTACCCCTCCACTTT. It translates to CASSPGTGVPLHF.

A single count supports this clone. This rearrangement joins TRBV11-2 to TRBJ1-1; TRBD1 agrees at 8 bases. Per the germline V gene, CDR1 is SGHAT and CDR2 is FQNNGV. The CDR3 has 14 amino acids. The ends lost 1 base at V and 7 bases at J; junction bases unmatched: 5. CDR3 nucleotides: TGTGCCAGCAGCTTAGTCTCAGGGGGCTATGAAGCTTTCTTT. Translating it yields CASSLVSGGYEAFF. Combining the CDR3 with reference TRBV11-2 and TRBJ1-1 gives the whole variable domain EAGVAQSPRYKIIEKRQSVAFWCNPISGHATLYWYQQILGQGPKLLIQFQNNGVVDDSQLPKDRFSAERLKGVDSTLKIQPAKLEDSAVYLCASSLVSGGYEAFFGQGTRLTVV.

The gene calls are TRBV10-2 and TRBJ1-6, with D perhaps matching TRBD1 (5 bases). Germline-derived CDR1 and CDR2 are WSHSY and SAAADI. Trimming removed 5 bases at V and 7 bases at J, with 15 bases between. The CDR3 loop spans 15 amino acids. CDR3: CASSSVGGLNSPLHF. CDR3 nucleotides: TGCGCCAGCAGTTCCGTGGGGGGTTTGAATTCACCCCTCCACTTT.

The CDR3, as DNA: TGTGCCAGCATCCGAAGGGGGTCGCTTGAAGAGCAGTACTTC. Translation: CASIRRGSLEEQYF. V is TRBV6-5 and J is TRBJ2-7, with D perhaps matching TRBD1 (6 bases). Trimming cost V 7 bases and J 7 bases, with 20 bases left between them. The CDR3 is 14 amino acids. Germline V CDR1 and CDR2: MNHEY, SVGAGI.

The chain uses TRBV7-2 and TRBJ1-4, with 7 bases aligning to TRBD1. The CDR3 totals 16 residues. Germline CDR1 is SGHTA and CDR2 is FQGNSA. With 5 bases clipped from V and 3 bases from J, the junction kept 9 bases outside the gene matches. CDR3 residues: CASSIRQGGANEKLFF. The CDR3 region has the DNA TGTGCCAGCAGCATCAGACAGGGTGGAGCTAATGAAAAACTGTTTTTT.

The gene calls are TRBV7-2 and TRBJ1-2; D unclear. This CDR3 is built from 14 residues. V gave up 5 bases and J gave up 4 bases, with 14 bases separating them. In germline, CDR1 is SGHTA, CDR2 FQGNSA. The CDR3 coding sequence is TGTGCCAGCAGCCCAAGGAGGGAGACCTATGGCTACACCTTC. It is translated as CASSPRRETYGYTF.

This chain links TRBV4-1 with TRBJ2-7, with a possible D match to TRBD1 (6 bases). With 4 bases removed from V and 2 bases from J, the gap between germline ends came to 18 bases. The CDR3 is made up of 16 amino acids. Per germline, CDR1 MGHRA and CDR2 YSYEKL. The CDR3 bases are TGCGCCAGCAGCCCCCGGGACACTAAAGCCGCCTACGAGCAGTACTTC. Its translation: CASSPRDTKAAYEQYF.

This clone turned up a few times. The chain couples TRBV3-1 (or the pseudogene TRBV3-2) to TRBJ1-1; D perhaps matches TRBD1 (5 bases). V was trimmed by 11 bases and J by 6 bases, leaving 13 bases between them. The germline V gene encodes CDR1 LGHDT and CDR2 YNNKEL (reference sequence). This CDR3 comprises 11 residues. This chain's CDR3 is CAAGGYAEAFF. CDR3 DNA: TGTGCCGCCGGGGGGTACGCTGAAGCTTTCTTT.

The V gene is TRBV6-1, the J gene TRBJ1-1, with D maybe TRBD1 (5 bases). CDR3 length: 15 amino acids. Germline V gives CDR1 MNHNS, CDR2 SASEGT. The V gene lost 3 bases and the J gene lost 0 bases, with 11 bases spanning the gap. The CDR3 sequence is CASSDKGSMNTEAFF. The CDR3 DNA follows: TGTGCCAGCAGTGATAAGGGGTCCATGAACACTGAAGCTTTCTTT.

The chain is built from TRBV11-2 and TRBJ2-5; 13 nucleotides match TRBD2. Trimming cost V 2 bases and J 4 bases; bases outside gene matches: 10. Germline V gene lookup returns CDR1 SGHAT and CDR2 FQNNGV. The CDR3 sequence is 18 residues long. Here the CDR3 DNA reads TGTGCCAGCAGCTTATTAGGGAGACTAGCGGGGGGCGCAGAGACCCAGTACTTC. It is translated as CASSLLGRLAGGAETQYF.

The chain uses TRBV3-1 (or the pseudogene TRBV3-2) and TRBJ1-1; TRBD1 aligns across 8 bases. The CDR3 has 15 amino acids. The germline V gene has CDR1 LGHDT and CDR2 YNNKEL (reference sequence). With V trimmed by 6 bases and J by 1 base, 7 bases remained unmatched. The CDR3 is CASRPRTGTNTEAFF. The CDR3 nucleotides are TGTGCCAGCAGACCTCGGACAGGGACGAACACTGAAGCTTTCTTT.